Listed here is a single TCR beta chain. This specimen comes from a study of shared clonotypes between healthy human individuals. Using immunoSEQ multiplex PCR, the repertoire was profiled, and TCRdb retains in-frame clones only, with some absent. Among 330,000 or so clones listed, around 67% were seen once. Germline V gives CDR1 SSHAT, CDR2 FNYEAQ (reference sequence). V gave up 5 bases and J gave up 4 bases; unmatched junction bases: 16. CDR3 length equals 18 residues. The V gene is TRBV7-7, the J gene TRBJ2-5, with 10 bases that match TRBD1. This receptor was identified in a man aged 25 to 40 in good health. Sequenced material: memory CD4+ T cells sorted from blood. The subset was: CD45RA-negative fraction. CDR3: CASSRRRTSGQGSETQYF. The CDR3 DNA reads as TGTGCCAGCAGCCGACGCCGCACTTCGGGACAGGGGTCAGAGACCCAGTACTTC.